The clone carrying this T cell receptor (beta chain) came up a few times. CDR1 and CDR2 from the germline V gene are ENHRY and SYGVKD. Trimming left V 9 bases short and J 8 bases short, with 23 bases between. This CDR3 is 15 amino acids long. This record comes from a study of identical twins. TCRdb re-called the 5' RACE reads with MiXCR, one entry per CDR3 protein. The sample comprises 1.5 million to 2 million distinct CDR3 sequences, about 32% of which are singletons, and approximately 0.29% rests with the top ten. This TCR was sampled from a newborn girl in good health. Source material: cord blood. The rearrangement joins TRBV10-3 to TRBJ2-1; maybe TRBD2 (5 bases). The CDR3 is CAIFDPRRPQDEQFF. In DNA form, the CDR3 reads TGTGCCATATTCGACCCACGGAGGCCCCAAGATGAGCAGTTCTTC.